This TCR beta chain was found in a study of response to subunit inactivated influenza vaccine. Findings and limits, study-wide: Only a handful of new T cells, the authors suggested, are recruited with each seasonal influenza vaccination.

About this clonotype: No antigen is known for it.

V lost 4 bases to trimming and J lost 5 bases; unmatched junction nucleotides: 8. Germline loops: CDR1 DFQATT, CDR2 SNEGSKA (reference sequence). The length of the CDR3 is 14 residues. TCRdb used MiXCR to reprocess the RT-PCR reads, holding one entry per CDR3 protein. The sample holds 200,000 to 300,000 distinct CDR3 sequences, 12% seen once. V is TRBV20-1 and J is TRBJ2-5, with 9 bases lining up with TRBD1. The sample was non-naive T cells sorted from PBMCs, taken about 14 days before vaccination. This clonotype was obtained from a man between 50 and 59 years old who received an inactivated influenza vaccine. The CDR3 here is CSAIRTGEGETQYF. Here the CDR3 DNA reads TGCAGTGCTATTCGGACAGGGGAAGGGGAGACCCAGTACTTC.